The rows below give T cell receptor beta chains drawn from one sample of a study of blood T cells in healthy people across ages. One entry per CDR3 protein results from TCRdb running MiXCR on the 5' RACE reads. Among 700,000 to 900,000 distinct CDR3 sequences listed, roughly 50% were seen once. The specimen sequenced was blood. These receptor sequences come from a man of 80 years or more in good health. Each CDR3 is given with its conserved first and last residue. The D gene is left open where the match is weak. Clone sizes are given selectively: once, few, many, or a class where the clone is expanded.

>-|TRBD2|TRBV5-8|TRBJ2-1
CASSLRGGGGNEQFF
TGTGCCAGCAGCCTTCGGGGGGGAGGTGGCAATGAGCAGTTCTTC
>few|-|TRBV20-1|TRBJ1-2
CSAAPGLRYSYGYTF
TGCAGTGCTGCTCCGGGACTTCGCTATTCTTATGGCTACACCTTC
>-|TRBD2|TRBV6-1|TRBJ2-5
CASASGGWEQYF
TGTGCCAGCGCTTCCGGGGGGTGGGAGCAGTACTTC
>-|-|TRBV5-1|TRBJ2-5
CASSARGETQYF
TGCGCCAGCAGCGCCCGGGGGGAGACCCAGTACTTC
>-|TRBD2|TRBV11-1|TRBJ2-3
CASSLRIASGSADTQYF
TGTGCCAGCAGCTTAAGGATAGCTAGCGGGAGTGCAGATACGCAGTATTTT
>-|TRBD2|TRBV6-2/TRBV6-3|TRBJ2-1
CASSSRTSGSDEQFF
TGTGCCAGCAGTTCACGGACTAGCGGGAGTGATGAGCAGTTCTTC
>-|-|TRBV3-1|TRBJ1-2
CASAANYGYTF
TGTGCCAGCGCAGCCAACTATGGCTACACCTTC
>-|-|TRBV3-1|TRBJ2-3
CASSHPPARSTDTQYF
TGTGCCAGCAGCCACCCCCCGGCCCGTAGCACAGATACGCAGTATTTT
>-|-|TRBV3-1|TRBJ2-1
CASSQGSKRVDEQFF
TGTGCCAGCAGCCAAGGTTCTAAGAGGGTCGATGAGCAGTTCTTC
>few|-|TRBV6-1|TRBJ2-7
CASSPGTTPGATYEQYF
TGTGCCAGCAGCCCCGGGACCACCCCAGGGGCAACTTACGAGCAGTACTTC
>-|-|TRBV5-6|TRBJ2-3
CASSEGKGHRYAYF
TGTGCCAGCTCCGAAGGGAAAGGACACAGATACGCGTATTTT
>-|-|TRBV6-2/TRBV6-3|TRBJ2-5
CASSDGGAQYF
TGTGCCAGCAGCGACGGGGGTGCCCAGTACTTC
>-|-|TRBV29-1|TRBJ2-3
CSVGTELTTDTQYF
TGCAGCGTTGGGACGGAGCTTACCACAGATACGCAGTATTTT
>-|-|TRBV15|TRBJ2-3
CATTNFRFGGRFSDTQYF
TGTGCCACCACCAACTTTCGCTTTGGGGGGCGATTTTCAGATACGCAGTATTTT
>few|TRBD2|TRBV7-9|TRBJ2-7
CASSPLGRADEQYF
TGTGCCAGCAGCCCCTTAGGGAGGGCGGACGAGCAGTACTTC
>-|TRBD1|TRBV11-2|TRBJ1-1
CASSLAEGALGEAFF
TGTGCCAGCAGCTTAGCGGAGGGGGCACTAGGGGAAGCTTTCTTT
>-|-|TRBV5-1|TRBJ2-7
CASSGTGTGTYEQYF
TGCGCCAGCAGCGGAACCGGGACGGGAACCTACGAGCAGTACTTC
>-|TRBD2|TRBV29-1|TRBJ2-3
CSVAAGDGTDTQYF
TGCAGCGTCGCAGCGGGAGACGGCACAGATACGCAGTATTTT
>-|TRBD2|TRBV27|TRBJ2-2
CASSPTSGRAWGTGELFF
TGTGCCAGCAGTCCCACGAGCGGGAGGGCCTGGGGCACCGGGGAGCTGTTTTTT
>-|TRBD1|TRBV7-2|TRBJ1-5
CASSLSPGTGGQPQHF
TGTGCCAGCAGCTTAAGCCCTGGGACAGGGGGACAGCCCCAGCATTTT
>-|-|TRBV14|TRBJ1-4
CASSQVVTANEKLFF
TGTGCCAGCAGCCAAGTTGTAACGGCTAATGAAAAACTGTTTTTT
>-|-|TRBV27|TRBJ2-7
CASATQGHEQYF
TGTGCCAGCGCCACACAGGGACACGAGCAGTACTTC
>-|-|TRBV29-1|TRBJ2-5
CSGRRGLKETQYF
TGCAGCGGCCGACGGGGCTTGAAGGAGACCCAGTACTTC
>few|-|TRBV5-1|TRBJ2-3
CASSNRGGTTDTQYF
TGCGCCAGCAGCAACCGCGGTGGTACCACAGATACGCAGTATTTT
>-|-|TRBV7-2|TRBJ2-7
CASSSTGAAEQYF
TGTGCCAGCAGCTCCACGGGGGCGGCCGAGCAGTACTTC
>-|TRBD1|TRBV29-1|TRBJ2-7
CSVFISTGVWEQYF
TGCAGCGTTTTCATATCTACAGGGGTTTGGGAGCAGTACTTC
>-|-|TRBV2|TRBJ2-3
CASSDHRGATGTQYF
TGTGCCAGCAGTGACCACCGCGGGGCCACAGGCACGCAGTATTTT
>once|-|TRBV20-1|TRBJ2-1
CSASRTGNEQFF
TGCAGTGCTAGCCGGACCGGCAATGAGCAGTTCTTC
>few|TRBD2|TRBV7-3|TRBJ2-3
CASSFSGRNLNTDTQYF
TGTGCCAGCAGCTTTAGCGGGAGGAATCTGAACACAGATACGCAGTATTTT
>-|-|TRBV27|TRBJ2-1
CASSRLLALMGNEQFF
TGTGCCAGCAGTCGTCTACTAGCCCTAATGGGTAATGAGCAGTTCTTC
>-|-|TRBV12-3/TRBV12-4|TRBJ2-6
CASSLVVIRTSGANVLTF
TGTGCCAGCAGTTTAGTCGTGATACGGACCTCTGGGGCCAACGTCCTGACTTTC
>few|TRBD2|TRBV9|TRBJ2-1
CASSVDWAGVRNEQFF
TGTGCCAGCAGCGTAGACTGGGCGGGAGTTCGAAATGAGCAGTTCTTC
>-|-|TRBV28|TRBJ1-1
CASSFLGAEAFF
TGTGCCAGCAGTTTTCTGGGAGCTGAAGCTTTCTTT
>-|-|TRBV29-1|TRBJ1-5
CSDECLTFDSFNQPQHF
TGCAGCGATGAGTGTTTGACTTTTGACAGTTTTAATCAGCCCCAGCATTTT
>few|TRBD1|TRBV6-4|TRBJ1-5
CASSVDRGQPQHF
TGTGCCAGCAGTGTCGACAGGGGTCAGCCCCAGCATTTT
>few|TRBD2|TRBV4-1|TRBJ2-7
CASSPRTSGSINEQYF
TGCGCCAGCAGCCCACGGACTAGCGGGAGTATCAACGAGCAGTACTTC
>once|-|TRBV15|TRBJ1-4
CATSTGREKLFF
TGTGCCACCAGCACGGGTAGGGAAAAACTGTTTTTT
>-|TRBD1|TRBV4-1|TRBJ2-7
CASSHPPRNRGHEQYF
TGCGCCAGCAGCCATCCACCACGGAACAGGGGTCACGAGCAGTACTTC
>few|TRBD1|TRBV5-6|TRBJ1-1
CASSRDRGGTEAFF
TGTGCCAGCAGCAGAGACAGGGGTGGGACTGAAGCTTTCTTT
>-|TRBD2|TRBV2|TRBJ2-3
CASSEPGGAADTQYF
TGTGCCAGCAGTGAGCCCGGGGGGGCCGCAGATACGCAGTATTTT
>once|-|TRBV5-1|TRBJ1-6
CASSLGENRSPLHF
TGCGCCAGCAGCTTGGGTGAGAATCGGTCACCCCTCCACTTT
>-|TRBD1|TRBV6-5|TRBJ2-7
CASRLLHSGTGTYEQYF
TGTGCCAGCAGACTACTCCACTCCGGGACAGGGACCTACGAGCAGTACTTC
>-|-|TRBV20-1|TRBJ1-5
CSAPLSEGNQPQHF
TGTAGCGCCCCCCTCTCCGAGGGCAATCAGCCCCAGCATTTT
>-|TRBD1|TRBV12-3/TRBV12-4|TRBJ1-4
CASSHGTANEKLFF
TGTGCCAGCAGCCACGGGACAGCTAATGAAAAACTGTTTTTT
>few|TRBD1|TRBV20-1|TRBJ2-5
CSARDRETQYF
TGCAGTGCTAGGGACAGGGAGACCCAGTACTTC
>-|TRBD1|TRBV6-1|TRBJ1-2
CASSEATGVRGYTF
TGTGCCAGCAGTGAAGCCACAGGGGTTCGCGGCTACACCTTC
>once|-|TRBV21-1|TRBJ2-7
CASSKVGDGRAYEQYF
TGTGCCAGCAGCAAAGTGGGTGACGGGAGGGCCTACGAGCAGTACTTC
>-|TRBD2|TRBV20-1|TRBJ2-3
CSAIGGKTDTQYF
TGCAGTGCTATCGGGGGGAAAACAGATACGCAGTATTTT
>few|-|TRBV5-1|TRBJ2-7
CASSTGLGSSYEQYF
TGCGCCAGCAGCACGGGACTCGGGAGCTCCTACGAGCAGTACTTC
>-|-|TRBV6-5|TRBJ2-5
CASSSTGRAETQYF
TGTGCCAGCAGTTCGACGGGACGGGCGGAGACCCAGTACTTC
>-|-|TRBV7-9|TRBJ2-5
CASSSWAFQETQYF
TGTGCCAGCAGCTCCTGGGCCTTCCAAGAGACCCAGTACTTC
>-|-|TRBV10-3|TRBJ2-5
CAISDGSQETQYF
TGTGCCATCAGTGACGGGAGCCAAGAGACCCAGTACTTC
>few|-|TRBV7-8|TRBJ2-7
CASRAGTGLAYEQYF
TGTGCCAGCAGGGCTGGGACGGGACTTGCCTACGAGCAGTACTTC
>once|TRBD1|TRBV4-2|TRBJ1-2
CASSQAVTGTSYGYTF
TGTGCCAGCAGCCAAGCCGTGACAGGGACTAGCTATGGCTACACCTTC
>few|-|TRBV12-5|TRBJ2-7
CASGRLADEQYF
TGTGCTAGTGGCCGCCTAGCAGACGAGCAGTACTTC
>-|-|TRBV7-9|TRBJ1-3
CASSLGAAISGNTIYF
TGTGCCAGCAGCTTAGGAGCGGCCATCTCTGGAAACACCATATATTTT